The source of this T cell receptor beta chain is a study of cytomegalovirus exposure and HLA in healthy donors. Overall study results and limits: An analysis that was carried out later associated 16,951 TCR beta sequences with HLA alleles at 0.05 false discovery rate. CMV serostatus was the sole immune exposure information available. The study labeled fewer than 200 TCR beta chains cytomegalovirus-associated. The dataset shows that most TCR sequences were rare, while some public TCRs occurred in many donors.

As for this clone: Antigen specificity is unknown.

The study ran its PCR with 60 Vbeta and 13 Jbeta primers. The data were produced by immunoSEQ multiplex PCR, yet TCRdb's version contains in-frame clones alone and is incomplete. The sample holds about 82,000 clones, roughly 72% seen once. Germline V lookup: CDR1 MDHEN, CDR2 SYDVKM. J gave up 5 bases and V 6 bases, and 7 bases lay outside the gene matches. The CDR3 extends over 15 amino acids. The TCR comes from a woman in her fifties or sixties in good health and CMV-seropositive. Material: PBMCs. This sequence joins TRBV28 and TRBJ2-5, with 12 bases fitting TRBD2. CDR3 region: CASSLAGGGSETQYF. CDR3 DNA sequence: TGTGCCAGCAGCCTAGCGGGAGGGGGTTCGGAGACCCAGTACTTC.